This T cell receptor (beta chain) is drawn from a study of T cell changes during pregnancy in multiple sclerosis. Data came from immunoSEQ multiplex PCR; TCRdb stores just in-frame clones and leaves some out. This sample has 25,000 to 35,000 clones, with approximately 86% found just once. The sequencing here drew on CD8+ T cells from peripheral blood mononuclear cells, taken before pregnancy. The sequence derives from a female donor with multiple sclerosis, enrolled in a pregnancy study.

The CDR3 nucleotides read TGTGCCAGCACCGACACTGGGACAGGGGTCAACGAGCAGTACTTC. This gives the protein CASTDTGTGVNEQYF. The gene calls are TRBV28 and TRBJ2-7; 10 bases align to TRBD1. V trimming: 7 bases; J trimming: 5 bases; junction bases outside the gene matches: 11. CDR1 and CDR2 (germline): MDHEN, SYDVKM. The CDR3 covers 15 residues.